The next 27 T cell receptor beta chains were all read from a single sample in a study of post-analysis software for immune sequencing data. These receptors have no known antigen. Points from the study as a whole: Higher frequency in patients than in controls was seen for roughly five TRBV segments, with TRBV5-6, TRBV5-1 and TRBV20-1 among them.

TCR beta cDNA libraries had unique molecular identifiers. TCRdb re-called the PCR reads with MiXCR, one entry per CDR3 protein. The sample has about 540,000 distinct CDR3 sequences; approximately 34% are singletons. Sequencing input: blood. The receptors stem from a girl under 18 with multiple sclerosis.

This clonotype has just a few counts. The V and J genes are TRBV20-1 and TRBJ2-3; D gene uncertain. With 6 bases removed from V and 5 bases from J, the gap between germline ends came to 12 bases. Germline loops: CDR1 DFQATT, CDR2 SNEGSKA (reference sequence). The CDR3 spans 12 residues. The CDR3: CSAIPPGDTQYF. The CDR3 DNA reads TGCAGTGCCATCCCCCCAGGAGATACGCAGTATTTT.

The chain couples TRBV12-3 or TRBV12-4 to TRBJ2-4; 9 nucleotides agree with TRBD2. This CDR3 has 15 residues. V was pared by 6 bases and J by 5 bases, with 8 bases of the junction left unmatched. The CDR3 region is CASSQSSGGENIQYF. Written as DNA, the CDR3 is TGTGCCAGCAGCCAAAGTAGCGGGGGCGAAAACATTCAGTACTTC.

The CDR3 nucleotides are TGCAGTGCCCCGCAACTGGGCAATCAGCCCCAGCATTTT. It translates to CSAPQLGNQPQHF. The chain joins TRBV20-1 to TRBJ1-5; D is unresolved. CDR1 DFQATT and CDR2 SNEGSKA come from the germline V gene (reference sequence). The CDR3 loop spans 13 amino acids. Between the trimmed V and J ends, which lost 6 bases and 2 bases, there was a span of 11 bases.

V usage is TRBV25-1 and J usage is TRBJ1-1, with TRBD1 as a possible D gene (5 bases). V shed 1 base and J shed 4 bases, with 13 bases lying between them. Germline CDR1 MGHDK, CDR2 SYGVNS. This CDR3 has 15 amino acids. The CDR3 DNA follows: TGTGCCAGCAGTGAATTTGGGGGGGGAGGCACTGAAGCTTTCTTT. Its translation: CASSEFGGGGTEAFF.

Turning to this clonotype: A read error may produce the germline difference seen at one junction end. The chain is built from TRBV7-8 and TRBJ1-5; TRBD1 matches at 7 bases. The CDR3 loop spans 14 amino acids. From germline, CDR1 is SGHVS and CDR2 FQNEAQ. In DNA form, the CDR3 reads TGTGCCGGCAGCCCAGACAGGGAAAATCAGCCCCAGCATTTT. It specifies CAGSPDRENQPQHF. Drawing the rest from reference TRBV7-8 and TRBJ1-5, the complete variable domain is GAGVSQSPRYKVAKRGQDVALRCDPISGHVSLFWYQQALGQGPEFLTYFQNEAQLDKSGLPSDRFFAERPEGSVSTLKIQRTQQEDSAVYLCAGSPDRENQPQHFGDGTRLSIL.

The sample holds one count of this clonotype. The chain couples TRBV3-1 to TRBJ1-1; a weak D match, TRBD1 (6 bases). Germline V gene sequence: CDR1 LGHDT, CDR2 YNNKEL (reference sequence). CDR3 size: 15 residues. The germline V and J ends were trimmed by 4 bases and 0 bases, with 12 bases remaining between them. Here the CDR3 reads CASSPYDRMNTEAFF. The CDR3 DNA reads as TGTGCCAGCAGCCCGTACGACAGGATGAACACTGAAGCTTTCTTT.

In its sample, this clonotype was seen once. The chain uses TRBV20-1 and TRBJ1-2; TRBD1 is a possible D gene (6 bases). The V gene lost 7 bases and the J gene lost 6 bases, with 12 bases spanning the gap. The CDR3 loop spans 11 amino acids. CDR1 DFQATT and CDR2 SNEGSKA come from the germline V gene (reference sequence). CDR3 coding DNA: TGCAGTGGGGGGGGCGACCATGGCTACACCTTC. Residues: CSGGGDHGYTF.

The sample holds a few counts of this clonotype. The CDR3 protein is CASSYVRGEAFF. The CDR3 coding sequence is TGTGCCAGCAGTTATGTGAGGGGTGAAGCTTTCTTT. This rearrangement joins TRBV12-3 or TRBV12-4 to TRBJ1-1; perhaps TRBD1 as D (5 bases). V lost 4 bases, J lost 7 bases, and 10 bases lay in between. The CDR3 is 12 amino acids.

The V call is TRBV9, the J call TRBJ2-1, with 7 positions matching TRBD1. Germline V CDR1 and CDR2: SGDLS, YYNGEE. This CDR3 region has 16 residues. V dropped 3 bases and J dropped 0; count of bases not matched to a gene: 6. CDR3 DNA: TGTGCCAGCAGCGGCAAGGGGGCCGTCTCCTACAATGAGCAGTTCTTC. Translated, it gives CASSGKGAVSYNEQFF.

In this sample, this clonotype turned up once. The chain employs TRBV3-1 and TRBJ2-2; 12 bases are a match to TRBD2. Looked up from germline, CDR1 is LGHDT and CDR2 is YNNKEL (reference sequence). J lost 2 bases, V lost 4 bases, and 17 bases had no gene match. The CDR3 contains 21 residues. Here the CDR3 reads CASSPRPPLETSGGNTGELFF. Here the CDR3 DNA reads TGTGCCAGCAGCCCGCGACCCCCACTCGAGACTAGCGGGGGTAACACCGGGGAGCTGTTTTTT.

This clonotype was observed a few times. V and J are TRBV11-2 and TRBJ2-7; a possible D gene is TRBD2 (5 bases). Germline-derived CDR1 and CDR2 are SGHAT and FQNNGV. V was trimmed by 2 bases and J by 2 bases, leaving 13 bases between them. The CDR3 has 15 residues. CDR3 sequence (DNA): TGTGCCAGCAGCTTACTTTCGGACTGGCCCTACGAGCAGTACTTC. It is translated as CASSLLSDWPYEQYF.

This clonotype is a singleton in its sample. The V gene is TRBV18, the J gene TRBJ2-7; 8 positions agree with TRBD2. Losses at the gene ends were 3 bases for V and 0 bases for J; bases not matched to a gene: 4. CDR1 and CDR2 from the germline V gene are KGHSH and LQKENI. The length of the CDR3 is 15 residues. Written as DNA, the CDR3 is TGTGCCAGCTCACCGCCGGGGGGGAGCTCCTACGAGCAGTACTTC. It translates to CASSPPGGSSYEQYF.

The chain uses TRBV25-1 and TRBJ2-7; 8 bases line up with TRBD1. The DNA end favors TRBJ2-5, so the J call may be wrong. The length of the CDR3 is 14 residues. In germline, CDR1 is MGHDK, CDR2 SYGVNS. The CDR3 protein is CASGRQGLGETQYF. The CDR3 region has the DNA TGTGCCAGCGGACGACAGGGGCTGGGAGAGACCCAGTACTTC.

The chain uses TRBV20-1 and TRBJ1-1; a weak D match, TRBD1 (5 bases). The germline gives CDR1 DFQATT, CDR2 SNEGSKA (reference sequence). The CDR3 contains 13 residues. V was pared by 3 bases and J by 1 base, with 9 bases between. The CDR3 reads CSASGQGNTEAFF. The CDR3 nucleotides are TGCAGTGCTAGTGGCCAGGGGAACACTGAAGCTTTCTTT.

This clonotype occurred a few times. The chain has TRBV3-1 and TRBJ2-3, with D perhaps matching TRBD1 (6 bases). Germline V lookup: CDR1 LGHDT, CDR2 YNNKEL (reference sequence). This CDR3 region has 16 residues. With 4 bases removed from V and 3 bases from J, the gap between germline ends came to 17 bases. The CDR3 nucleotides are TGTGCCAGCAGCCCCCGAGGGGGTCGGGCGACAGATACGCAGTATTTT. Translating gives CASSPRGGRATDTQYF.

This clonotype was counted a few times. The V call is TRBV7-8, the J call TRBJ2-1; D might be TRBD1 (5 bases). Germline V lookup: CDR1 SGHVS, CDR2 FQNEAQ. The CDR3 sequence is 15 residues long. The V end lost 4 bases, the J end lost 9 bases, and 19 bases lay between the germline ends. The CDR3 sequence: CASSSDIGVGSEQFF. In DNA form, the CDR3 reads TGTGCCAGCAGCTCGGACATCGGCGTAGGGTCTGAGCAGTTCTTC.

This clonotype was seen more than once but under ten times. The rearrangement joins TRBV5-1 to TRBJ1-2; no reliable D call. CDR1 and CDR2 (germline): SGHRS, YFSETQ. The length of the CDR3 is 14 residues. Trimming shortened V by 2 bases and J by 5 bases, and 13 bases separated the two germline ends. CDR3 in amino acids: CASSFHQADYGYTF. Written as DNA, the CDR3 is TGCGCCAGCAGCTTCCATCAGGCGGATTATGGCTACACCTTC.

This clonotype occurred a few times. This chain uses TRBV15 with TRBJ2-2, with a tentative D call TRBD2 (5 bases). Looked up from germline, CDR1 is LNHNV and CDR2 is YYDKDF (reference sequence). V lost 0 bases, J lost 3 bases, and 8 bases lay in between. CDR3 length: 15 amino acids. The CDR3 nucleotides read TGTGCCACCAGCAGAGACGGGGTTGACACCGGGGAGCTGTTTTTT. Its protein product is CATSRDGVDTGELFF.

The chain recombines TRBV20-1 with TRBJ2-5; 7 bases are a match to TRBD1. V shed 0 bases, J shed 4 bases, and the junction held 5 bases outside the gene matches. The CDR3 is 14 amino acids. The germline CDR1 and CDR2 sequences are DFQATT and SNEGSKA (reference sequence). This chain's CDR3 is CSARDPTGTETQYF. DNA of the CDR3: TGCAGTGCTAGAGATCCGACAGGGACAGAGACCCAGTACTTC.

With respect to this clonotype: A much larger clone sits a single nucleotide away, making a read error possible. The chain is built from TRBV12-3 or TRBV12-4 and TRBJ2-5; 9 nucleotides align to TRBD2. There are 16 residues in the CDR3. Unmatched junction bases numbered 14, after V lost 1 base and J lost 11 bases. The CDR3 loop reads CASSLGGAGGPYEQYF. In DNA, the CDR3 is TGTGCCAGCAGTTTAGGAGGAGCGGGGGGTCCCTATGAGCAGTACTTC.

In its sample, this clonotype was seen once. A much larger clone differs by one base, so this may be a read error. The CDR3 carries no conserved terminal phenylalanine or tryptophan, so it likely arises from a read error. This sequence joins TRBV12-3 or TRBV12-4 and TRBJ2-7; 8 nucleotides match TRBD1. Germline trimming cut 6 bases from V and 0 bases from J; bases unmatched to any gene: 7. There are 15 residues in the CDR3. CDR3 amino acids: CASRSDRGNSYEQYI. The CDR3 bases are TGTGCCAGCAGATCAGACAGGGGCAACTCCTACGAGCAGTACATC.

The chain employs TRBV3-1 and TRBJ2-1, with D possibly TRBD1 on 6 matching bases. CDR3 length: 16 residues. CDR1 and CDR2 (germline): LGHDT, YNNKEL (reference sequence). Trimming left V 1 base short and J 8 bases short, with 18 bases between. This CDR3 reads CASSQGRQALGDEQFF. CDR3 nucleotide sequence: TGTGCCAGCAGCCAAGGGCGACAGGCCCTTGGCGATGAGCAGTTCTTC.

The chain has TRBV7-8 and TRBJ1-2; D unclear. The germline V gene encodes CDR1 SGHVS and CDR2 FQNEAQ. The CDR3 is 14 residues long. V was shortened by 7 bases and J by 4 bases, with 16 bases between the two germline ends. This CDR3 reads CASTLSVAGYGYTF. The DNA of the CDR3 is TGTGCCAGCACCTTGTCGGTCGCGGGCTATGGCTACACCTTC.

The chain carries TRBV2 and TRBJ2-4; D may be TRBD1 (6 bases). Germline values: CDR1 SNHLY, CDR2 FYNNEI. The length of the CDR3 is 16 residues. V shed 3 bases and J shed 0 bases, with 12 bases lying between them. The CDR3 bases are TGTGCCAGCAGTGAGACAGGCCGGCTAGCCAAAAACATTCAGTACTTC. The encoded protein is CASSETGRLAKNIQYF.

This clonotype was seen only a few times. The chain joins TRBV5-1 to TRBJ2-1; TRBD2 matches 8 bases. There are 14 residues in the CDR3. Germline CDR1 is SGHRS and CDR2 is YFSETQ. V gave up 3 bases and J gave up 7 bases; unmatched junction bases: 6. The CDR3, as DNA: TGCGCCAGCAGCTCCGGACTAGCTCCGAATGAGCAGTTCTTC. This codes for CASSSGLAPNEQFF.

V is TRBV12-3 or TRBV12-4 and J is TRBJ1-5; 8 bases fit TRBD1. The CDR3 totals 16 residues. Losses at the gene ends were 4 bases for V and 7 bases for J; bases not matched to a gene: 12. The CDR3 loop is CASSSPGQVRTQPQHF. The CDR3 DNA is TGTGCCAGCAGTTCACCGGGACAGGTGAGGACCCAGCCCCAGCATTTT.

This clonotype was counted a single time. The chain uses TRBV20-1 and TRBJ2-5, with D tentatively TRBD2 (7 bases). The V gene's germline CDR1 is DFQATT and CDR2 SNEGSKA (reference sequence). The CDR3 is made up of 13 amino acids. V shed 5 bases and J shed 1 base, with 11 bases lying between them. The CDR3 loop reads CSAGAGAQETQYF. The CDR3 nucleotides are TGCAGTGCTGGGGCGGGGGCCCAAGAGACCCAGTACTTC.